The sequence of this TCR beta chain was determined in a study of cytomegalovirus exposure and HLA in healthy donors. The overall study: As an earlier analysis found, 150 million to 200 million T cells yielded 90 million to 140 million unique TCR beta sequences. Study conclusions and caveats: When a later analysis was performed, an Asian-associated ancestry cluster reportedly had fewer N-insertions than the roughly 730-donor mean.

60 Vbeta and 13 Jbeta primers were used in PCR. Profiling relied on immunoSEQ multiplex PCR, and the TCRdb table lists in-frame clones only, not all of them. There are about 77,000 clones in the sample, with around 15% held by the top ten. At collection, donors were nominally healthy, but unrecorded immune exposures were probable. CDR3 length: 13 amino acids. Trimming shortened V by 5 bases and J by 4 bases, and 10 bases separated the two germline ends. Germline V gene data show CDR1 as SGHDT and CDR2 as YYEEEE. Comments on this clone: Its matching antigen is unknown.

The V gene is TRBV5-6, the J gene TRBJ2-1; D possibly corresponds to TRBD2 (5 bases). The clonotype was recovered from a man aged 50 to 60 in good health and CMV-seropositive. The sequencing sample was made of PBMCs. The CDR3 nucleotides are TGTGCCAGCAGTTTCGGGAAATACAATGAGCAGTTCTTC. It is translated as CASSFGKYNEQFF.